Presented here are 31 T cell receptor beta chains from one specimen sequenced in a study of T cells in Graves' hyperthyroidism and ophthalmopathy (dated by TCRdb to the late 2010s). Receptors were amplified or captured by multiplex PCR. For sequencing, an Illumina HiSeq 2000 was employed. TCR beta CDR3 regions were amplified from RNA transcripts. The TCR CDR3 was subjected to a first round of RT-PCR using the HTBI primer set and the Qiagen OneStep RT-PCR kit. The public reads were quality trimmed at Q25 with fastp and then assembled into clones with MiXCR by TCRdb, keeping productive beta chains. Duplicate CDR3 protein sequences are folded into a single record with the most common DNA and genes. The sample includes approximately 510,000 distinct CDR3 sequences, with less than 25% observed a single time. The ten top clones hold about a quarter of the sample. Sequencing used blood. These receptors all come from a man between 18 and 35 years old with Graves' hyperthyroidism.

This clonotype has ten or more counts. The rearrangement links TRBV27 to TRBJ2-7; 9 positions match TRBD1. Looked up from germline, CDR1 is MNHEY and CDR2 is SMNVEV (reference sequence). V shed 5 bases, J shed 4 bases, and the junction held 6 bases outside the gene matches. This CDR3 comprises 14 residues. Here the CDR3 reads CASSPGTGKYEQYF. The CDR3 DNA sequence: TGTGCCAGCAGTCCCGGGACAGGGAAATACGAGCAGTACTTC.

This clonotype was seen ten or more times. The chain employs TRBV30 and TRBJ1-5; TRBD1 is a possible D gene (6 bases). V was shortened by 1 base and J by 4 bases, with 11 bases between the two germline ends. The CDR3 sequence is 14 residues long. CDR1 is GTSNPN, CDR2 SVGIG, per germline (reference sequence). Here the CDR3 reads CAWSAGTQNQPQHF. Written as DNA, the CDR3 is TGTGCCTGGAGTGCCGGGACACAAAATCAGCCCCAGCATTTT.

In this sample, this clonotype turned up many times. J is TRBJ2-2 and V is TRBV12-3 or TRBV12-4; TRBD1 aligns across 7 bases. The length of the CDR3 is 16 residues. The V segment lost 1 base and the J segment 0 bases; nucleotides outside the gene matches: 2. CDR3 residues: CASSLGGGANTGELFF. Here the CDR3 DNA reads TGTGCCAGCAGTTTAGGAGGGGGCGCGAACACCGGGGAGCTGTTTTTT.

This clonotype was detected ten times or more. The chain uses TRBV6-2 or TRBV6-3 and TRBJ2-7, with 7 bases aligning to TRBD2. V shed 6 bases, J shed 1 base, and the junction held 9 bases outside the gene matches. This CDR3 comprises 15 residues. Per germline, CDR1 MNHEY and CDR2 SVGEGT. CDR3 DNA sequence: TGTGCCAGCAGCCTCACTTTAGCGGGTTCCTACGAGCAGTACTTC. It codes for CASSLTLAGSYEQYF.

This clonotype was counted a few times. The chain uses TRBV4-1 and TRBJ2-7; D possibly uses TRBD1 or TRBD2 (6 bases each). Trimming removed 1 base at V and 2 bases at J, with 12 bases between. Germline V lookup: CDR1 MGHRA, CDR2 YSYEKL. The CDR3 is 15 amino acids. The chain's CDR3 is CASSQGTGATYEQYF. DNA for the CDR3: TGCGCCAGCAGCCAAGGAACGGGGGCTACCTACGAGCAGTACTTC.

This clonotype has at least ten counts. V gene TRBV19 combines with J gene TRBJ1-1; D gene uncertain. The CDR3 runs to 15 residues. CDR1 and CDR2 from the germline V gene are LNHDA and SQIVND (reference sequence). Trimming took 4 bases from V and 0 from J, leaving 12 bases between them. CDR3 nucleotides: TGTGCCAGTAGTAAGAGACGACCACTGAACACTGAAGCTTTCTTT. The encoded protein is CASSKRRPLNTEAFF.

The chain employs TRBV11-1 and TRBJ2-7, with 11 bases identical to TRBD1. The germline CDR1 and CDR2 sequences are SGHAT and FQDESV (reference sequence). V shed 4 bases and J 3 bases; nucleotides not matched to a gene: 11. CDR3 length: 17 residues. CDR3 in amino acids: CASSSTIRDRGYYEQYF. For the CDR3, the DNA is TGTGCCAGCAGCTCCACGATCCGGGACAGGGGGTACTACGAGCAGTACTTC.

There are many counts of this clonotype. The gene calls are TRBV11-2 and TRBJ2-5; 7 nucleotides align to TRBD1. The germline CDR1 and CDR2 sequences are SGHAT and FQNNGV. The CDR3 has 15 residues. The J segment lost 4 bases and the V segment lost 5 bases, leaving 10 bases of the junction unmatched. As DNA, the CDR3 is TGTGCCAGCAGCCAGAACAGGGGCGGAGCAGAGACCCAGTACTTC. Amino acid sequence: CASSQNRGGAETQYF.

This clonotype was counted ten times or more. The V call is TRBV28, the J call TRBJ1-5; 10 bases match TRBD1. J gave up 7 bases and V 7 bases, and 13 bases lay outside the gene matches. The length of the CDR3 is 16 residues. Germline V gene lookup returns CDR1 MDHEN and CDR2 SYDVKM. The CDR3 nucleotides are TGTGCCAGCACCGGGACAGGGGTGGAAATTGGGCAGCCCCAGCATTTT. Residues: CASTGTGVEIGQPQHF.

This clonotype was seen repeatedly, ten times or more. The gene calls are TRBV28 and TRBJ2-7; D gene uncertain. V was clipped by 3 bases and J by 1 base, with 7 bases between them. Germline CDR1 MDHEN, CDR2 SYDVKM. The CDR3 loop spans 13 amino acids. The CDR3: CASSFASSYEQYF. The CDR3 DNA reads as TGTGCCAGCAGTTTTGCCTCTTCCTACGAGCAGTACTTC.

This clonotype was counted at least ten times. The chain has TRBV6-5 and TRBJ1-2; D remains unclear. The CDR3 is 15 amino acids. Between the trimmed V and J ends, which lost 0 bases and 4 bases, there was a span of 12 bases. Germline V gives CDR1 MNHEY, CDR2 SVGAGI. CDR3 region: CASSYSTIGSYGYTF. CDR3 coding DNA: TGTGCCAGCAGTTACTCGACAATAGGCTCCTATGGCTACACCTTC.

This clonotype was counted ten times or more. This chain joins TRBV6-1 and TRBJ2-7; D unclear. This CDR3 is 10 amino acids long. From germline, CDR1 is MNHNS and CDR2 SASEGT. The V gene lost 8 bases and the J gene lost 6 bases, with 8 bases spanning the gap. CDR3 in amino acids: CASFDIEQYF. The CDR3 DNA sequence: TGTGCCAGCTTCGACATCGAGCAGTACTTC.

Concerning this clonotype: Because it lacks the conserved phenylalanine or tryptophan at the end, this CDR3 is likely a read error. V and J are TRBV6-1 and TRBJ2-7; D gene ambiguous. Germline CDR1 and CDR2: MNHNS and SASEGT. V was clipped by 6 bases and J by 3 bases, with 9 bases between them. There are 12 residues in the CDR3. The CDR3 sequence: CASSPSVYEQYL. CDR3 in DNA: TGTGCCAGCAGCCCTTCAGTCTACGAGCAGTACCTC.

This clonotype was seen many times. J is TRBJ1-2 and V is TRBV6-5; unclear D gene. Germline V gene data show CDR1 as MNHEY and CDR2 as SVGAGI. V lost 0 bases, J lost 4 bases, and 9 bases lay in between. The CDR3 has 14 residues. CDR3 amino acids: CASSYSVTSYGYTF. The CDR3 DNA reads TGTGCCAGCAGTTACTCTGTTACCAGCTATGGCTACACCTTC.

The V call is TRBV6-2 or TRBV6-3, the J call TRBJ2-5, with D perhaps assigned TRBD1 or TRBD2 (5 bases each). Germline V CDR1 and CDR2: MNHEY, SVGEGT. Trimming took off 0 bases at V and 4 bases at J, with 15 bases between the two ends. This CDR3 is 16 amino acids long. The CDR3: CASSYSGRTRGETQYF. CDR3 nucleotide sequence: TGTGCCAGCAGTTACTCGGGCAGGACGAGGGGAGAGACCCAGTACTTC.

V gene TRBV6-2 or TRBV6-3 combines with J gene TRBJ1-2; D possibly corresponds to TRBD1 (6 bases). The CDR3 has 18 residues. Trimming cost V 6 bases and J 4 bases, with 27 bases left between them. CDR1 and CDR2 (germline): MNHEY, SVGEGT. CDR3 sequence: CASSPHRQDRFLFYGYTF. The CDR3 bases are TGTGCCAGCAGCCCCCACCGGCAGGACAGATTCCTCTTCTATGGCTACACCTTC.

To note about this clonotype: One end of the junction does not line up with germline, which may come from a read error. V is TRBV5-1 and J is TRBJ2-5; 9 bases agree with TRBD1. This CDR3 comprises 15 residues. Germline V lookup: CDR1 SGHRS, CDR2 YFSETQ. CDR3 DNA sequence: TGCGTCAGCAGCTTGGGAGGGACAGGGCAAGAGACCCAGTACTTC. Translated, it gives CVSSLGGTGQETQYF.

This clonotype was seen repeatedly, ten times or more. The chain links TRBV5-1 to TRBJ2-7; 8 nucleotides match TRBD2. With 5 bases clipped from V and 0 bases from J, the junction kept 4 bases outside the gene matches. This CDR3 is 14 amino acids long. Germline V gives CDR1 SGHRS, CDR2 YFSETQ. The chain's CDR3 is CASRVGGDSYEQYF. DNA of the CDR3: TGCGCCAGCAGAGTCGGGGGGGACTCCTACGAGCAGTACTTC.

This rearrangement joins TRBV28 to TRBJ1-2; D possibly corresponds to TRBD1 (6 bases). The CDR3 spans 15 residues. The germline CDR1 and CDR2 sequences are MDHEN and SYDVKM. V lost 2 bases, J lost 2 bases, and 12 bases lay in between. CDR3 residues: CASSLGGTHNYGYTF. Here the CDR3 DNA reads TGTGCCAGCAGTTTAGGCGGGACACACAACTATGGCTACACCTTC.

This clonotype was recorded at least ten times. J is TRBJ1-1 and V is TRBV6-1, with D perhaps TRBD1 (5 bases). Germline V lookup: CDR1 MNHNS, CDR2 SASEGT. V lost 0 bases and J 9 bases, leaving 14 bases between the germline ends. The CDR3 is made up of 14 amino acids. The CDR3 spells CASSEAGVPLKAFF. CDR3 sequence (DNA): TGTGCCAGCAGTGAAGCAGGGGTTCCACTGAAAGCTTTCTTT.

This clonotype was found many times. V is TRBV4-1 and J is TRBJ2-7; tentative D call: TRBD1 (5 bases). CDR1 and CDR2 (germline): MGHRA, YSYEKL. V was cut by 3 bases and J by 3 bases, with 12 bases left in between. The CDR3 loop spans 14 amino acids. The CDR3 DNA reads TGCGCCAGCAGCCAGTACAGAGACAGCTACGAGCAGTACTTC. Amino acids: CASSQYRDSYEQYF.

A single count supports this clonotype. The chain employs TRBV7-9 and TRBJ1-1; 8 nucleotides agree with TRBD1. Trimming took 6 bases from V and 3 from J; bases not matched to a gene: 9. CDR3 length: 15 residues. The germline gives CDR1 SEHNR, CDR2 FQNEAQ (reference sequence). CDR3 residues: CASSLSDRAYTEAFF. CDR3 nucleotides: TGTGCCAGCAGTTTATCGGACAGGGCTTACACTGAAGCTTTCTTT.

This clonotype was detected many times. This chain joins TRBV9 and TRBJ1-2; no clear D gene. The germline V and J ends were trimmed by 0 bases and 3 bases, with 9 bases remaining between them. Per the germline V gene, CDR1 is SGDLS and CDR2 is YYNGEE. The CDR3 covers 14 residues. Written as DNA, the CDR3 is TGTGCCAGCAGCGTAGGAGCGGACTACTATGGCTACACCTTC. The encoded protein is CASSVGADYYGYTF. Looking up the rest from reference TRBV9 and TRBJ1-2 gives the full variable domain: DSGVTQTPKHLITATGQRVTLRCSPRSGDLSVYWYQQSLDQGLQFLIQYYNGEERAKGNILERFSAQQFPDLHSELNLSSLELGDSALYFCASSVGADYYGYTFGSGTRLTVV.

The chain uses TRBV7-4 and TRBJ2-2; D unclear. The V end lost 8 bases, the J end lost 7 bases, and 8 bases lay between the germline ends. The germline V gene has CDR1 SGHVT and CDR2 SQSDAQ. This CDR3 has 11 residues. In DNA form, the CDR3 reads TGTGCCAGCGGATCGGGCGGGGAGCTGTTTTTT. Protein: CASGSGGELFF.

The chain joins TRBV6-1 to TRBJ1-6; 11 nucleotides line up with TRBD1. Germline V gives CDR1 MNHNS, CDR2 SASEGT. The CDR3 runs to 15 residues. Trimming cost V 4 bases and J 9 bases; bases outside gene matches: 5. This chain's CDR3 is CASSAPGTGGSPLHF. The DNA for the CDR3 is TGTGCCAGCAGTGCACCCGGGACAGGGGGTTCACCCCTCCACTTT.

This clonotype showed up many times. V gene TRBV6-5 combines with J gene TRBJ1-2, with D maybe TRBD1 (5 bases). Trimming left V 6 bases short and J 1 base short, with 12 bases between. The CDR3 contains 14 residues. Germline V gives CDR1 MNHEY, CDR2 SVGAGI. The CDR3 bases are TGTGCCAGCAGATTCCCCGGGGGTAACTATGGCTACACCTTC. Its translation: CASRFPGGNYGYTF.

The chain recombines TRBV6-1 with TRBJ1-2; D not certain. Trimming cost V 3 bases and J 7 bases, with 12 bases left between them. The germline CDR1 and CDR2 sequences are MNHNS and SASEGT. This CDR3 is built from 13 residues. In DNA form, the CDR3 reads TGTGCCAGCAGTGACTTCGGTTGGGTTGGCTACACCTTC. Amino acid sequence: CASSDFGWVGYTF.

The V and J genes are TRBV10-3 and TRBJ1-1; D might be TRBD1 (5 bases). Germline CDR1 is ENHRY and CDR2 is SYGVKD. The CDR3 totals 14 residues. Deletions cut 0 bases from V and 3 bases from J, with 8 bases between. CDR3 nucleotide sequence: TGTGCCATCAGTGAGTCGTCAGGGCACACTGAAGCTTTCTTT. Its translation is CAISESSGHTEAFF.

This clonotype was seen many times. The chain links TRBV6-1 to TRBJ1-5; no definite D call. Germline V lookup: CDR1 MNHNS, CDR2 SASEGT. Deletions cut 4 bases from V and 9 bases from J, with 13 bases between. The CDR3 is made up of 13 amino acids. CDR3 region: CASSAAVSSPQHF. DNA of the CDR3: TGTGCCAGCAGTGCCGCGGTATCGTCGCCCCAGCATTTT.

The chain has TRBV6-1 and TRBJ1-1; D unresolved. CDR3 length: 12 residues. Germline CDR1 is MNHNS and CDR2 is SASEGT. Trimming removed 4 bases from V and 7 bases from J, with 10 bases in between. CDR3 nucleotides: TGTGCCAGCAGTGCCGGGTCCGGTGAAGCTTTCTTT. The encoded protein is CASSAGSGEAFF.

This clonotype has more than one count but fewer than ten. V usage is TRBV6-5 and J usage is TRBJ2-1; TRBD2 is a possible D gene (6 bases). Germline-derived CDR1 and CDR2 are MNHEY and SVGAGI. This CDR3 contains 15 residues. Trimming removed 4 bases at V and 5 bases at J, with 15 bases between. CDR3: CASSSQSAGNNEQFF. The CDR3 nucleotides read TGTGCCAGCAGTTCACAGTCGGCGGGGAACAATGAGCAGTTCTTC.